A single sample is the source of the 13 T cell receptor beta chains below, sequenced in a study of blood T cell repertoires in COVID-19. Libraries were prepared by immunoSEQ multiplex PCR; TCRdb keeps only in-frame clonotypes and omits some of them. The repertoire holds more than 300,000 clones, with approximately 90% as singletons. Sequenced input: peripheral blood. These receptors were taken from a woman aged 18-29 years who had recovered from COVID-19.

The chain recombines TRBV6-5 with TRBJ2-6; possibly TRBD1 for D (5 bases). V lost 5 bases and J lost 4, with 9 bases in between. Germline V CDR1 and CDR2: MNHEY, SVGAGI. This CDR3 is 14 amino acids long. The CDR3 spells CASSPGPGANVLTF. The DNA of the CDR3 is TGTGCCAGCAGTCCAGGGCCAGGGGCCAACGTCCTGACTTTC.

This clone has only one observation. The chain couples TRBV3-1 (or the pseudogene TRBV3-2) to TRBJ2-6; maybe TRBD2 (6 bases). This CDR3 spans 17 amino acids. The germline V and J ends were trimmed by 2 bases and 3 bases, with 14 bases remaining between them. The germline gives CDR1 LGHDT, CDR2 YNNKEL (reference sequence). The CDR3 loop reads CASSQQAGVGGANVLTF. CDR3 DNA sequence: TGTGCCAGCAGCCAACAAGCGGGTGTGGGTGGGGCCAACGTCCTGACTTTC.

V is TRBV30 and J is TRBJ2-3; 10 bases agree with TRBD2. The CDR3 extends over 13 amino acids. CDR1 is GTSNPN, CDR2 SVGIG, per germline (reference sequence). Trimming cost V 5 bases and J 1 base; bases outside gene matches: 0. CDR3: CAWGLAGTDTQYF. CDR3 coding DNA: TGTGCCTGGGGACTAGCGGGCACAGATACGCAGTATTTT. The variable domain in full, completed from reference TRBV30 and TRBJ2-3, reads SQTIHQWPATLVQPVGSPLSLECTVEGTSNPNLYWYRQAAGRGLQLLFYSVGIGQISSEVPQNLSASRPQDRQFILSSKKLLLSDSGFYLCAWGLAGTDTQYFGPGTRLTVL.

J is TRBJ1-4 and V is TRBV29-1, with D perhaps matching TRBD1 (5 bases). CDR1 and CDR2 from the germline V gene are SQVTM and ANQGSEA. The CDR3 extends over 11 amino acids. V dropped 7 bases and J dropped 10 bases, with 13 bases sitting between them. The CDR3 here is CSGREGVKLFF. In nucleotides, the CDR3 is TGCAGCGGGAGGGAAGGGGTAAAACTGTTTTTT. The full variable domain, with the rest looked up from reference TRBV29-1 and TRBJ1-4, is SAVISQKPSRDICQRGTSLTIQCQVDSQVTMMFWYRQQPGQSLTLIATANQGSEATYESGFVIDKFPISRPNLTFSTLTVSNMSPEDSSIYLCSGREGVKLFFGSGTQLSVL.

The rearrangement joins TRBV5-8 to TRBJ2-7; D is uncertain. Per germline, CDR1 SGHTS and CDR2 YDEGEE. The CDR3 runs 13 residues. V was shortened by 4 bases and J by 0 bases, with 8 bases between the two germline ends. The CDR3 loop is CASSTPGSYEQYV. The CDR3 bases are TGTGCCAGCAGCACCCCGGGCTCCTACGAGCAGTACGTC.

This chain links TRBV7-8 with TRBJ1-4; 8 bases align to TRBD1. V shed 3 bases and J 8 bases; nucleotides not matched to a gene: 8. The CDR3 length is 15 residues. CDR1 SGHVS and CDR2 FQNEAQ come from the germline V gene. CDR3 nucleotide sequence: TGTGCCAGCAGCTTGCGTGGGACAGGCCACGAAAAACTGTTTTTT. Translating gives CASSLRGTGHEKLFF.

The chain links TRBV5-4 to TRBJ1-2; TRBD1 aligns across 10 bases. Trimming removed 4 bases from V and 2 bases from J; junction bases left unmatched: 8. Looked up from germline, CDR1 is SGHNT and CDR2 is YYREEE (reference sequence). The CDR3 totals 16 residues. The CDR3 protein is CASSRGQGRRNYGYTF. The DNA of the CDR3 is TGTGCCAGCAGCCGGGGACAGGGGAGGAGAAACTATGGCTACACCTTC.

V gene TRBV11-3 combines with J gene TRBJ2-3, with unresolved D. The CDR3 covers 15 residues. Per germline, CDR1 SGHNT and CDR2 YENEEA. The V gene lost 2 bases and the J gene lost 1 base, with 10 bases spanning the gap. CDR3 coding DNA: TGTGCCAGCAGCTTAACAATTTTCGGCACAGATACGCAGTATTTT. Protein sequence: CASSLTIFGTDTQYF.

In DNA form, the CDR3 reads TGCAGCGTTGGAGTGATGAACACTGAAGCTTTCTTT. Translation gives CSVGVMNTEAFF. V gene TRBV29-1 combines with J gene TRBJ1-1; D remains ambiguous. The germline V gene encodes CDR1 SQVTM and CDR2 ANQGSEA. V gave up 4 bases and J gave up 0 bases, with 6 bases separating them. This CDR3 is 12 amino acids long.

This chain joins TRBV2 and TRBJ1-5, with D tentatively TRBD1 (5 bases). The V gene's germline CDR1 is SNHLY and CDR2 FYNNEI. This CDR3 is 13 amino acids long. V lost 8 bases and J 2 bases, leaving 10 bases between the germline ends. The CDR3: CASGAWGNQPQHF. CDR3 DNA sequence: TGTGCCAGCGGGGCTTGGGGCAATCAGCCCCAGCATTTT.

The V gene is TRBV9, the J gene TRBJ1-2; D ambiguous. From germline, CDR1 is SGDLS and CDR2 YYNGEE. This CDR3 contains 14 residues. Trimming removed 0 bases from V and 2 bases from J, with 8 bases in between. For the CDR3, the DNA is TGTGCCAGCAGCGTAGTCGACAACAACTATGGCTACACCTTC. It codes for CASSVVDNNYGYTF.

The J gene is TRBJ1-1, the V gene TRBV11-2; 11 bases align to TRBD1. Germline CDR1 and CDR2: SGHAT and FQNNGV. V lost 0 bases and J lost 4; bases outside the gene matches: 10. The CDR3 totals 18 residues. CDR3 residues: CASSLDRDRGDLATEAFF. The CDR3 region has the DNA TGTGCCAGCAGCTTAGATCGGGACAGGGGGGATTTGGCCACTGAAGCTTTCTTT.

This clone has just one count. This chain links TRBV27 with TRBJ1-6, with TRBD1 matching 11 bases. The CDR3 consists of 17 residues. Germline V gives CDR1 MNHEY, CDR2 SMNVEV (reference sequence). V shed 5 bases, J shed 7 bases, and the junction held 10 bases outside the gene matches. CDR3 protein: CASSRTGTGGFNSPLHF. As DNA, the CDR3 is TGTGCCAGCAGTCGGACCGGGACAGGGGGTTTCAATTCACCCCTCCACTTT.